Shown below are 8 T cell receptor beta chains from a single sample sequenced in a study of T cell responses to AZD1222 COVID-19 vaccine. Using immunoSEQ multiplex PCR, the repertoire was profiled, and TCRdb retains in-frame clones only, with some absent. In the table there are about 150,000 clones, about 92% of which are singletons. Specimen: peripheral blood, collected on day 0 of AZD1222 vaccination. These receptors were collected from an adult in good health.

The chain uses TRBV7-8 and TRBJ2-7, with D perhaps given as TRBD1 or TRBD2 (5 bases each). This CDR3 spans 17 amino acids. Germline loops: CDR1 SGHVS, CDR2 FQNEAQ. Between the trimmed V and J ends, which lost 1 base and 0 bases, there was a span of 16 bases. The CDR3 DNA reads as TGTGCCAGCAGCTTAGTTTGGACACTGACTACCTCCTACGAGCAGTACTTC. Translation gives CASSLVWTLTTSYEQYF.

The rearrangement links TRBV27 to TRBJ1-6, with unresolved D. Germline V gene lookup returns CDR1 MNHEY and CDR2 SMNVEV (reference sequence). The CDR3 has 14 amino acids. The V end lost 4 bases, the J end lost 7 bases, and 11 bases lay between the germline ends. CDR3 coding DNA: TGTGCCAGCAGTTCCGTCCTGCGGAATTCACCCCTCCACTTT. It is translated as CASSSVLRNSPLHF.

The CDR3 coding sequence is TGTGCCAGCAGCAACTTGTGGGGTGAGCAGTTCTTC. This codes for CASSNLWGEQFF. The genes are TRBV5-8 and TRBJ2-1; D is ambiguous. The CDR3 consists of 12 residues. Germline V gene data show CDR1 as SGHTS and CDR2 as YDEGEE. The ends were cut back, 4 bases at V and 9 bases at J, with 11 bases in the middle.

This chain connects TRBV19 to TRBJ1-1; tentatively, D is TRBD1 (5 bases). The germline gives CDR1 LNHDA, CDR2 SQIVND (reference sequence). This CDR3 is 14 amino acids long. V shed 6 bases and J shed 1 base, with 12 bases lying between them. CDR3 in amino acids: CASRHRQRNTEAFF. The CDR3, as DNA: TGTGCCAGTAGACACAGACAGAGGAACACTGAAGCTTTCTTT. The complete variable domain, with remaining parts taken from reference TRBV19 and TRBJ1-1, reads DGGITQSPKYLFRKEGQNVTLSCEQNLNHDAMYWYRQDPGQGLRLIYYSQIVNDFQKGDIAEGYSVSREKKESFPLTVTSAQKNPTAFYLCASRHRQRNTEAFFGQGTRLTVV.

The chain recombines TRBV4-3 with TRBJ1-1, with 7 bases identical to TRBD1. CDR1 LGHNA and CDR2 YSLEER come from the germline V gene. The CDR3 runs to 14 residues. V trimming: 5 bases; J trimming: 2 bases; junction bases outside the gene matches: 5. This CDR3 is CASSSRQGNTEAFF. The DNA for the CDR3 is TGCGCCAGCAGCTCGCGACAGGGAAACACTGAAGCTTTCTTT.

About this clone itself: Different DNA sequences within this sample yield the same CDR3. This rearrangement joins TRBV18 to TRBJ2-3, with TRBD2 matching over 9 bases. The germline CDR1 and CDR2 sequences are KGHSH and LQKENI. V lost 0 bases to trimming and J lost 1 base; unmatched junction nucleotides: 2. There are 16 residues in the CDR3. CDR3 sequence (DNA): TGTGCCAGCTCACCACCCGGCGGGGGGGGCACAGATACGCAGTATTTT. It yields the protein CASSPPGGGGTDTQYF.

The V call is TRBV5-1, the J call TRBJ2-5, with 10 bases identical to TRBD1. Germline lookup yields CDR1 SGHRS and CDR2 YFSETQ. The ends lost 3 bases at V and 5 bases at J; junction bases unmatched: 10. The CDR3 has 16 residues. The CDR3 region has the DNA TGCGCCAGCAGCTCAGCTCCGGGACAGGGGAGGGAGACCCAGTACTTC. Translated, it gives CASSSAPGQGRETQYF.

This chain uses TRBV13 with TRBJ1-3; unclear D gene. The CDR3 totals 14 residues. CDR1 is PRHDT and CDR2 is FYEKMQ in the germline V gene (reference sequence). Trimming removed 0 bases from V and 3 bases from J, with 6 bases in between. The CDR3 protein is CASSLGAGGNTIYF. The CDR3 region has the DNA TGTGCCAGCAGCTTAGGCGCAGGTGGAAACACCATATATTTT.